This TCR beta chain was sequenced during a study of PD-1 blockade in classical Hodgkin lymphoma. Overall study findings and caveats: Newly diagnosed patients were reported to exhibit reduced baseline TCR diversity relative to healthy donors. Significant TCR diversity gains by C4D1 occurred in CD4+ but not CD8+ cells.

To note about this clone: Its antigen is not identified.

There was relapse after autologous stem cell transplantation in every patient, and there was variation in brentuximab vedotin exposure. Data came from immunoSEQ multiplex PCR; TCRdb stores just in-frame clones and leaves some out. The data show roughly 20,000 clones, with less than 85% seen just once and around 6% held by the top ten. The CDR3 runs to 14 residues. The TCR originated in a human donor with classical Hodgkin lymphoma. The chain links TRBV21-1 to TRBJ1-2; the tabulated D call, TRBD1, remains unverified against the DNA. TRBV21-1 corresponds to a pseudogene. This sample comprised peripheral blood mononuclear cells (PBMCs), obtained at baseline. The CDR3 sequence is CASSPRQGGGGYTF. DNA for the CDR3: TGTGCCAGCAGCCCCCGACAGGGGGGCGGTGGCTACACCTTC.